This TCR beta chain was sequenced during a study of T cell repertoires in cytomegalovirus infection. Germline V CDR1 and CDR2: SNHLY, FYNNEI. V shed 2 bases, J shed 8 bases, and the junction held 9 bases outside the gene matches. CDR3 length: 15 residues. Each CDR3 protein is one row after TCRdb ran MiXCR on the reads. The table has about 110,000 distinct CDR3 sequences, under 30% seen once. For this clonotype: Antigen specificity is unknown.

V usage is TRBV2 and J usage is TRBJ1-5; 7 nucleotides match TRBD1. The origin of this receptor is a human donor in good health (CMV status not recorded). Some clones in this sample may be carry-over from other donors' samples. The specimen comprised CD8+ T cells from cultured PBMCs, sampled from culture after CMV antigen stimulation. CDR3 loop: CASSERVNRGEPQHF. The CDR3 DNA is TGTGCCAGCAGTGAAAGGGTGAACAGGGGAGAGCCCCAGCATTTT.